The 12 T cell receptor beta chains listed next were all sequenced from one sample in a study of blood T cell repertoires in COVID-19 (TCRdb year 2020). The library came from the immunoSEQ multiplex PCR assay. TCRdb carries this immuneACCESS record with in-frame sequences only. Its versions omit some clonotypes, under half of them owing to an unresolved V gene in the studies checked, with the rest unexplained. The sample profile shows nearly 300,000 clones; about 90% of them were found once. The ten most abundant clones make up less than 3.5% of the sample. Sequenced: PBMCs or T cells enriched from blood (not recorded which). These receptor sequences come from a woman in her forties or fifties who had been exposed to COVID-19.

This sequence joins TRBV15 and TRBJ1-4; D is uncertain. CDR1 and CDR2 from the germline V gene are LNHNV and YYDKDF (reference sequence). The CDR3 has 17 residues. Trimming took off 0 bases at V and 3 bases at J, with 14 bases between the two ends. The CDR3 protein is CATSRDRGWVSNEKLFF. As DNA, the CDR3 is TGTGCCACCAGCAGAGACCGCGGGTGGGTTTCTAATGAAAAACTGTTTTTT.

This clone was detected only once. The chain recombines TRBV29-1 with TRBJ1-2; 7 bases line up with TRBD1. The CDR3 loop spans 15 amino acids. Germline V gene data show CDR1 as SQVTM and CDR2 as ANQGSEA. Trimming removed 4 bases from V and 3 bases from J; junction bases left unmatched: 11. DNA of the CDR3: TGCAGCGTTGCCCATTCAGGGGGGTCGGACTATGGCTACACCTTC. Protein: CSVAHSGGSDYGYTF.

This chain joins TRBV11-2 and TRBJ1-5, with 8 positions matching TRBD1. The V and J ends lost 5 bases and 8 bases, in that order; junction bases with no gene match: 11. The CDR3 runs 15 residues. The germline CDR1 and CDR2 sequences are SGHAT and FQNNGV. CDR3 residues: CASSAPGTGLKPQHF. CDR3 DNA: TGTGCCAGCAGCGCCCCAGGGACAGGCTTGAAGCCCCAGCATTTT.

A word on this clone: Distinct nucleotide sequences in the sample also encode this CDR3. V gene TRBV27 combines with J gene TRBJ2-7; 8 bases match TRBD1. J gave up 0 bases and V 5 bases, and 3 bases lay outside the gene matches. The length of the CDR3 is 14 residues. The germline V gene has CDR1 MNHEY and CDR2 SMNVEV (reference sequence). The CDR3 bases are TGTGCCAGCAGTCGTGGACAGGGCTCCTACGAGCAGTACTTC. It yields the protein CASSRGQGSYEQYF.

In nucleotides, the CDR3 is TGTGCCAGCTCAGGGTCACAGGGGCTAGAAGCTTTCTTT. It codes for CASSGSQGLEAFF. This chain links TRBV18 with TRBJ1-1; 7 bases are a match to TRBD1. Germline V gene lookup returns CDR1 KGHSH and CDR2 LQKENI. J was trimmed by 8 bases and V by 5 bases; bases with no gene match: 8. The CDR3 contains 13 residues. The full variable domain, with the rest looked up from reference TRBV18 and TRBJ1-1, is NAGVMQNPRHLVRRRGQEARLRCSPMKGHSHVYWYRQLPEEGLKFMVYLQKENIIDESGMPKERFSAEFPKEGPSILRIQQVVRGDSAAYFCASSGSQGLEAFFGQGTRLTVV.

The chain is built from TRBV2 and TRBJ2-3, with 13 positions matching TRBD2. Trimming at V came to 4 bases and at J to 6 bases, leaving 4 bases not matched to a gene. This CDR3 comprises 15 residues. CDR1 and CDR2 (germline): SNHLY, FYNNEI. The CDR3 DNA reads as TGTGCCAGCAGTGGGGGGACTAGCGGGGTGGATACGCAGTATTTT. Amino acids: CASSGGTSGVDTQYF.

The chain couples TRBV6-5 to TRBJ1-2; 8 bases are shared with TRBD1. The germline V gene encodes CDR1 MNHEY and CDR2 SVGAGI. V dropped 3 bases and J dropped 4; count of bases not matched to a gene: 7. This CDR3 has 15 residues. The CDR3 sequence is CASSYRLQGGYGYTF. DNA for the CDR3: TGTGCCAGCAGTTATAGATTACAGGGGGGCTATGGCTACACCTTC.

This clone appeared once. The gene calls are TRBV28 and TRBJ2-7, with D tentatively TRBD2 (6 bases). This CDR3 has 18 amino acids. V lost 3 bases and J 0 bases, leaving 21 bases between the germline ends. Germline-derived CDR1 and CDR2 are MDHEN and SYDVKM. The CDR3 spells CASSLALGRGSNSYEQYF. For the CDR3, the DNA is TGTGCCAGCAGTTTGGCCCTAGGGCGGGGCTCTAACTCCTACGAGCAGTACTTC.

The V call is TRBV29-1, the J call TRBJ2-3; TRBD1 aligns across 7 bases. V trimming: 6 bases; J trimming: 0 bases; junction bases outside the gene matches: 6. From germline, CDR1 is SQVTM and CDR2 ANQGSEA. The CDR3 extends over 14 amino acids. Here the CDR3 reads CSVGDRTSTDTQYF. The CDR3 nucleotides read TGCAGCGTGGGGGACAGAACTAGCACAGATACGCAGTATTTT.

The chain joins TRBV25-1 to TRBJ1-6; D is possibly TRBD1 (6 bases). V was trimmed by 0 bases and J by 5 bases, leaving 11 bases between them. Germline CDR1 reads MGHDK; CDR2 reads SYGVNS. CDR3 size: 16 residues. This CDR3 is CASSEYRGQNNSPLHF. The CDR3 coding sequence is TGTGCCAGCAGTGAATACAGGGGCCAAAATAATTCACCCCTCCACTTT. Full variable domain (remainder filled in from reference TRBV25-1 and TRBJ1-6): EADIYQTPRYLVIGTGKKITLECSQTMGHDKMYWYQQDPGMELHLIHYSYGVNSTEKGDLSSESTVSRIRTEHFPLTLESARPSHTSQYLCASSEYRGQNNSPLHFGNGTRLTVT.

The chain uses TRBV9 and TRBJ2-2, with D uncertain. Germline V gene data show CDR1 as SGDLS and CDR2 as YYNGEE. V gave up 3 bases and J gave up 7 bases, with 10 bases separating them. CDR3 length: 13 amino acids. CDR3 residues: CASSGAPGGELFF. The CDR3 DNA follows: TGTGCCAGCAGCGGAGCGCCGGGCGGGGAGCTGTTTTTT.

This chain joins TRBV2 and TRBJ2-2; perhaps TRBD1 as D (5 bases). The ends were cut back, 2 bases at V and 1 base at J, with 11 bases in the middle. The CDR3 is 16 amino acids. Germline-derived CDR1 and CDR2 are SNHLY and FYNNEI. CDR3 sequence (DNA): TGTGCCAGCAGTGAACGTCGGCAGGGGAACACCGGGGAGCTGTTTTTT. It specifies CASSERRQGNTGELFF.